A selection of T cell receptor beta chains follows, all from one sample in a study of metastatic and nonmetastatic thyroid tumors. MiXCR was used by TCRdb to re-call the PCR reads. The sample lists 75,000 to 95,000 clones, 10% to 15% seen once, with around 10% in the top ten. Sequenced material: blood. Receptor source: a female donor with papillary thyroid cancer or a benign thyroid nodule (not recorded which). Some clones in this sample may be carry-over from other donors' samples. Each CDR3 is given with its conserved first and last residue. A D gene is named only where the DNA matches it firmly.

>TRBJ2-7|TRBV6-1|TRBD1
CASSVLIGGGSYEQYF
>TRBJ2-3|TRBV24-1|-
CATSDPMRDLADTQYF
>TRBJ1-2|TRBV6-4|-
CASSDGWGNGYTF
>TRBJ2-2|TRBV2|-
CASNSQGTGELFF
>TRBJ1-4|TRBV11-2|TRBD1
CASSPRARGGEKLFF
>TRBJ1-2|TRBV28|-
CASSAHGRPLDYGYTF
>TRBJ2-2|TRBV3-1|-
CASSQVVNTGELFF
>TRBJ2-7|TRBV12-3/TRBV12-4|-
CASSLMILDRAFKQYF
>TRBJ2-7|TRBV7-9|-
CASSFYGDSNEQYF
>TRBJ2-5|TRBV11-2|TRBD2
CASSLGLADQETQYF
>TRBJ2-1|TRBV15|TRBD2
CATSREKRLAVYNEQFF
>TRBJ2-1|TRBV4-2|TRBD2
CASSQGGGGSYNEQFF
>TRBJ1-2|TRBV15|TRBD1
CATSRGYRGILF
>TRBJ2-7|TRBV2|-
CASTPREQYF
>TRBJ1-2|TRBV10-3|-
CAIGARGRRLNYGYTF
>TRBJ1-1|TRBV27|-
CASSLEWPNTEAFF
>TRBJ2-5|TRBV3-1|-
CASSQVESTQYF
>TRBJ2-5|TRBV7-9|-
CASSFRETQYF
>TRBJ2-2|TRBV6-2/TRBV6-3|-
CASSYLGRLSGELFF
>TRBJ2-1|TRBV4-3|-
CASSQGVVEAREQFF
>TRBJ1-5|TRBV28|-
CASSPEIYRSNQPQHF
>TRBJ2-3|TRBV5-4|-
CASSSEGVDTQYF
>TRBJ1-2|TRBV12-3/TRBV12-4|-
CASSLVQGLYVSF
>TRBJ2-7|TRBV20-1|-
CSTRGELEQYF
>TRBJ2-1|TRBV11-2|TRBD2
CASSFGLAGGGDEQFF
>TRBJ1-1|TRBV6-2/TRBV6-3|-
CASSSVNTEAFF
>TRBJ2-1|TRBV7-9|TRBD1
CASSFRTGGNDEQFF
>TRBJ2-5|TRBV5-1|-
CASSSERETQYF
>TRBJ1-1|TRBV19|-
CASSIGVGETEAFF
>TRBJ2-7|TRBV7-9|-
CASSGGSGVYERYF
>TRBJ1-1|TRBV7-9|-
CASSLVGARGTEAFF
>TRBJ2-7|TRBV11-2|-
CASSPQAGYEQYF
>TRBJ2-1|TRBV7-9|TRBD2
CASSLGSGSGRYNEQFF
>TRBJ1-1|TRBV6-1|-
CASSEAGGEAFF
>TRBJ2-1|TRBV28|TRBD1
CASSQWTGTYNEQFF
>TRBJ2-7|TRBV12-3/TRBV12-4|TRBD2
CASSLSVAGVYEQYF
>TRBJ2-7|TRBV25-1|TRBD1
CASSGQGVYEQYF
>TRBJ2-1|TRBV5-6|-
CASSFGPSNEQFF
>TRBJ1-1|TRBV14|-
CASTRTGRAAEAFF
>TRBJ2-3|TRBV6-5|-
CASSYSTNTDTQYF
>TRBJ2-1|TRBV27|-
CAVGVGEQFF
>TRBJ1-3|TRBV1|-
CTSSREGQAMGNTIYF
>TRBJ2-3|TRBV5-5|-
CASSLKAGLGDTQYF
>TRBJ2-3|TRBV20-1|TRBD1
CSARPGGYTDTQYF
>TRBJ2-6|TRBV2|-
CASSLRERQDSGANVLTF
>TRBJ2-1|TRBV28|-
CASSLSAGPQPYNEQFF
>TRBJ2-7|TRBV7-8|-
CASSLVRGYEQYF
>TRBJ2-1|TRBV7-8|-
CASSQYIYNEQFF
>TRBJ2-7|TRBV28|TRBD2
CASRGRDYHEQYF
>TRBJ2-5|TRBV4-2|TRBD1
CASSDPGTGKETQYF
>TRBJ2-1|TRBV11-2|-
CASTFSRTPLGREGEQFF
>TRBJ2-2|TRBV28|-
CASSLYLIANTGELFF
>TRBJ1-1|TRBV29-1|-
CSVDRTSTEAFF
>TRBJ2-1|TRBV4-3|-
CASSQAPNYNEQFF
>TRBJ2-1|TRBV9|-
CASSVGSEQFF
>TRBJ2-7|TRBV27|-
CASSLKGDGYEQYF
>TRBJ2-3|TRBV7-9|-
CASSSSTDTQYF
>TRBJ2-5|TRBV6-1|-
CASSGQSGEKGGETQYF
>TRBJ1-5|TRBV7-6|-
CASSFGEDQPQHF
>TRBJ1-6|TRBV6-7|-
CASRARGGPPIPPLHF